This T cell receptor (beta chain) was found in a study of blood T cell repertoires in COVID-19. Looking at the study overall: COVID-19 samples, acute and convalescent, were from the United States, Italy and Spain. T cells, B-cell-depleted T cells, or PBMCs provided the cDNA or gDNA that served as material.

This CDR3 region has 13 residues. Germline-derived CDR1 and CDR2 are LGHDT and YNNKEL (reference sequence). The V and J ends lost 4 bases and 8 bases respectively, with 11 bases between them. Authors' methods: Using reference gene primer amplification, nucleated cell counts were estimated. Sequenced by immunoSEQ multiplex PCR; TCRdb stores in-frame clones only, minus some. V, J and clone size are taken as reported in that table, and D and trimming were inferred from the DNA itself. The sample includes some 150,000 clones, roughly nine tenths of them seen just once. This receptor was taken from a woman between 55 and 75 years old with active or convalescent COVID-19. This sequence joins TRBV3-1 (or the pseudogene TRBV3-2) and TRBJ1-4; tentative D call: TRBD1 (5 bases). The sample taken for sequencing was peripheral blood. CDR3 loop: CASSPGSREKLFF. The CDR3 DNA reads as TGTGCCAGCAGCCCAGGGTCACGGGAAAAACTGTTTTTT.